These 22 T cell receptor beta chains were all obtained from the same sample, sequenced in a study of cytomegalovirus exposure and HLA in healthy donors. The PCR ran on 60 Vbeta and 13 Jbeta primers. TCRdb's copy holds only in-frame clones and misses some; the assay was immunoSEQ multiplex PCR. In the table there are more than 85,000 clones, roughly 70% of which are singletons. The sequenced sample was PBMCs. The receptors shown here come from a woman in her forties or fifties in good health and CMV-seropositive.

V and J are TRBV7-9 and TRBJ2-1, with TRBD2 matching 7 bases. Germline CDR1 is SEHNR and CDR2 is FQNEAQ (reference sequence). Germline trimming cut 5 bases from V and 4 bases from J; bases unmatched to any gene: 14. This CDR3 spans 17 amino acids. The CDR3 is CASSPGGQVRDYNEQFF. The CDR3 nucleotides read TGTGCCAGCAGCCCGGGAGGACAAGTCCGGGATTACAATGAGCAGTTCTTC.

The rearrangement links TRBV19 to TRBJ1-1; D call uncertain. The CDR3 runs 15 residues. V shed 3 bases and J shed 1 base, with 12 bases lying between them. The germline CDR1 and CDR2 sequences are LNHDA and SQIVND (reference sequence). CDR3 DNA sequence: TGTGCCAGTAGTATGCGTGGGCTCGGGAACACTGAAGCTTTCTTT. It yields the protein CASSMRGLGNTEAFF. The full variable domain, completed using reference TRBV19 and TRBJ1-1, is DGGITQSPKYLFRKEGQNVTLSCEQNLNHDAMYWYRQDPGQGLRLIYYSQIVNDFQKGDIAEGYSVSREKKESFPLTVTSAQKNPTAFYLCASSMRGLGNTEAFFGQGTRLTVV.

This chain's CDR3 is CASNGNGTYEQYF. In nucleotides, the CDR3 is TGTGCCAGCAACGGCAACGGGACCTACGAGCAGTACTTC. The J gene is TRBJ2-7, the V gene TRBV2; TRBD2 might be the D (5 bases). The germline CDR1 and CDR2 sequences are SNHLY and FYNNEI. V lost 7 bases and J 2 bases, leaving 12 bases between the germline ends. The CDR3 covers 13 residues.

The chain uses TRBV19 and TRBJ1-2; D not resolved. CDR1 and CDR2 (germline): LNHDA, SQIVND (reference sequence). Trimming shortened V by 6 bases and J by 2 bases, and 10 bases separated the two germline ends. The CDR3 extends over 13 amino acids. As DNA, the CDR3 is TGTGCCAGTAGGGAGGGTCAGAACTATGGCTACACCTTC. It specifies CASREGQNYGYTF.

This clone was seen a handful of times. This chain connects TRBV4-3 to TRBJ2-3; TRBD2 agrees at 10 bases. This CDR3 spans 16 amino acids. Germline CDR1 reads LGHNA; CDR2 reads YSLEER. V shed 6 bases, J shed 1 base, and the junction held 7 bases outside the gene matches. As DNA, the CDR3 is TGCGCCAGCAGTTGGGGTCTAGCGGGAGGCACAGATACGCAGTATTTT. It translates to CASSWGLAGGTDTQYF.

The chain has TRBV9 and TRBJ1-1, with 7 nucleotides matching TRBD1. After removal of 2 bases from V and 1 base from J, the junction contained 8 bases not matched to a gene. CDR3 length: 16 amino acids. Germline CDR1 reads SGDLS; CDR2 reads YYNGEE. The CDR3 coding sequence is TGTGCCAGCAGCGTCGCCTACAGGGGACCGAACACTGAAGCTTTCTTT. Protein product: CASSVAYRGPNTEAFF.

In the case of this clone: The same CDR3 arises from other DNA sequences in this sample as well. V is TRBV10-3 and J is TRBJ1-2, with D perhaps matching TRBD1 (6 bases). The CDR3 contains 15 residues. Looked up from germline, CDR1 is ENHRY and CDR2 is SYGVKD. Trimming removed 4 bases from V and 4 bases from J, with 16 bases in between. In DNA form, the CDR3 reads TGTGCCATCAGTGGAGATCCCCAGGGGTTCTATGGCTACACCTTC. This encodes CAISGDPQGFYGYTF.

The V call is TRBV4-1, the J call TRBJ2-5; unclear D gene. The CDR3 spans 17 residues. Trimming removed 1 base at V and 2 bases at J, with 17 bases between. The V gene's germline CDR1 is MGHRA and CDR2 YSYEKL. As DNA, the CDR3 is TGCGCCAGCAGCCAAGGCCCGATCGATAGAGCGCAAGAGACCCAGTACTTC. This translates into CASSQGPIDRAQETQYF.

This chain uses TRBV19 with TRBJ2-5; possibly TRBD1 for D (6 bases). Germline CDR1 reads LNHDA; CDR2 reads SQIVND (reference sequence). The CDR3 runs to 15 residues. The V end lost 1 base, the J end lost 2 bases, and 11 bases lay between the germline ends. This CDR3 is CASSIGGTPQETQYF. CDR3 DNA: TGTGCCAGTAGTATAGGAGGGACACCGCAAGAGACCCAGTACTTC.

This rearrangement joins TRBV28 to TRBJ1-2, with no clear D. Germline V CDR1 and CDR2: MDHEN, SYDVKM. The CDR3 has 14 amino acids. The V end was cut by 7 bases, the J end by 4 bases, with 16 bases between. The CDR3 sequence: CASTPRRGIYGYTF. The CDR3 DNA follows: TGTGCCAGCACCCCCAGGCGGGGAATCTATGGCTACACCTTC.

CDR3 in amino acids: CSGEYRAAGTDTQYF. The CDR3 region has the DNA TGCAGCGGAGAGTACAGGGCCGCGGGCACAGATACGCAGTATTTT. This chain joins TRBV29-1 and TRBJ2-3; possibly TRBD1 for D (6 bases). V lost 7 bases to trimming and J lost 1 base, with 18 bases between them. Germline V gives CDR1 SQVTM, CDR2 ANQGSEA. There are 15 residues in the CDR3.

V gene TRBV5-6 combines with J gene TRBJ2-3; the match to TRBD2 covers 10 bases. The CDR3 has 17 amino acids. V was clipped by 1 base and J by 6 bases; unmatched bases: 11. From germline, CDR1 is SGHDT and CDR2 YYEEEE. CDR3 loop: CASSLLPLAGGPDTQYF. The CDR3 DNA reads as TGTGCCAGCAGCTTGCTCCCTTTAGCGGGAGGACCGGATACGCAGTATTTT.

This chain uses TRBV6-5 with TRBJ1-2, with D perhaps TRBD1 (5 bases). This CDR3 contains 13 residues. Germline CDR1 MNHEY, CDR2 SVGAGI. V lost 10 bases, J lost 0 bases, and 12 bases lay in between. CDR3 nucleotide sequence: TGTGCCACCAGGGTTGGGCCTAACTATGGCTACACCTTC. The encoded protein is CATRVGPNYGYTF.

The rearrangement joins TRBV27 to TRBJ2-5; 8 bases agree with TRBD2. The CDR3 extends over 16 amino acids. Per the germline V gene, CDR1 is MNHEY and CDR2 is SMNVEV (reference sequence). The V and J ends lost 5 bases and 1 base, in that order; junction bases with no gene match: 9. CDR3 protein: CASSLRGLDPQETQYF. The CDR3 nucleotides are TGTGCCAGCAGTCTACGGGGACTAGATCCCCAAGAGACCCAGTACTTC.

For the CDR3, the DNA is TGTGCCAGCAGTTTAAGACCGGGACACTTACTGAGTACTGAAGCTTTCTTT. Translated, it gives CASSLRPGHLLSTEAFF. The rearrangement links TRBV27 to TRBJ1-1; weak D call: TRBD1 (6 bases). Trimming took 2 bases from V and 5 from J, leaving 21 bases between them. From germline, CDR1 is MNHEY and CDR2 SMNVEV (reference sequence). This CDR3 is 17 amino acids long.

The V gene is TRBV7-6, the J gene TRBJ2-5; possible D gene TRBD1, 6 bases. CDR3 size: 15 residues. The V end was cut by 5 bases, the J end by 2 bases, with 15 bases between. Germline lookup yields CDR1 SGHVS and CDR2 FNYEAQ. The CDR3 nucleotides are TGTGCCAGCAGCCCTGGTCCCAGGGGTCAAGAGACCCAGTACTTC. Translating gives CASSPGPRGQETQYF.

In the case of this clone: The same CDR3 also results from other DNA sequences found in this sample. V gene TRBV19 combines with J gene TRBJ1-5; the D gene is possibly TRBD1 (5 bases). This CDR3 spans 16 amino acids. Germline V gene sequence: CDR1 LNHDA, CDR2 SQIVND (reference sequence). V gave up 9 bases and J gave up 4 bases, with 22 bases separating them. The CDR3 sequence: CASGGRQGSRNQPQHF. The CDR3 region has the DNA TGTGCCAGCGGTGGACGGCAGGGAAGCCGAAATCAGCCCCAGCATTTT.

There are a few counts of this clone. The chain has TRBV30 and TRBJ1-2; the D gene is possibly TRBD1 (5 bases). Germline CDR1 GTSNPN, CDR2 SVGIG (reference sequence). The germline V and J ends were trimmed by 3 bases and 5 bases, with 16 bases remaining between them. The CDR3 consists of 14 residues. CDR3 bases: TGTGCCTGGAGAAGGCAGGGAACCCCTTATGGCTACACCTTC. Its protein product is CAWRRQGTPYGYTF.

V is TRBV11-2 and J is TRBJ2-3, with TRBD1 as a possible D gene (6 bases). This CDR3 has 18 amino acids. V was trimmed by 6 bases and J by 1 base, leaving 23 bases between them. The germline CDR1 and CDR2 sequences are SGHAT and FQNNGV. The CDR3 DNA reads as TGTGCCAGCAGTCCAAACCTTAAGGGGGAGAGGCGCACAGATACGCAGTATTTT. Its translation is CASSPNLKGERRTDTQYF.

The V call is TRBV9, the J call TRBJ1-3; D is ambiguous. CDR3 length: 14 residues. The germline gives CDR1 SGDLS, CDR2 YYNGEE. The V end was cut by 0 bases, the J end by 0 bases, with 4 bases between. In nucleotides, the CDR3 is TGTGCCAGCAGCGTAGGTAACTCTGGAAACACCATATATTTT. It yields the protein CASSVGNSGNTIYF. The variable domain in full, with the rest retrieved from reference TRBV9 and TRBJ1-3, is DSGVTQTPKHLITATGQRVTLRCSPRSGDLSVYWYQQSLDQGLQFLIQYYNGEERAKGNILERFSAQQFPDLHSELNLSSLELGDSALYFCASSVGNSGNTIYFGEGSWLTVV.

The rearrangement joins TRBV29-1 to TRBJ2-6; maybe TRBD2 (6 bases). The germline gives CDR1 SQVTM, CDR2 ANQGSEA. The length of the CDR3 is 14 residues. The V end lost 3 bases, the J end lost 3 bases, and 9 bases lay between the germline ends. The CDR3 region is CSVDGGFGANVLTF. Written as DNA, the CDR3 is TGCAGCGTTGATGGGGGGTTTGGGGCCAACGTCCTGACTTTC.

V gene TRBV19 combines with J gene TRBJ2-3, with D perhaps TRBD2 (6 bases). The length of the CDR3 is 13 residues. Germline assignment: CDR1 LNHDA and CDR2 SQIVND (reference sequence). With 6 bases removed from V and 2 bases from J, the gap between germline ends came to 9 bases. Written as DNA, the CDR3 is TGTGCCAGTAGGAAGGACTACACAGATACGCAGTATTTT. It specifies CASRKDYTDTQYF.